The 27 T cell receptor beta chains in this list originate from one sample, sequenced in a study of shared T cell receptors in the human thymus. Profiling relied on immunoSEQ multiplex PCR, and the TCRdb table lists in-frame clones only, not all of them. The table records hundreds of thousands of clones, approximately 80% of them present only once. These same records also appear under a second study, on human thymus T cells.

The sequenced sample consisted of thymocytes. The receptors stem from a boy in the first two years of life with a congenital heart defect.

The chain combines TRBV7-8 with TRBJ2-5, with 10 bases matching TRBD1. This CDR3 region has 21 residues. Germline V gene data show CDR1 as SGHVS and CDR2 as FQNEAQ. V lost 4 bases to trimming and J lost 0 bases; unmatched junction nucleotides: 20. The CDR3 nucleotides read TGTGCCAGCAGCTGCGCAAGGGACAGGGGTTCCGTAGCGGGATACCAAGAGACCCAGTACTTC. Its protein product is CASSCARDRGSVAGYQETQYF.

This sequence joins TRBV29-1 and TRBJ2-7; D is undetermined. The ends were cut back, 7 bases at V and 2 bases at J, with 12 bases in the middle. Germline V gives CDR1 SQVTM, CDR2 ANQGSEA. This CDR3 comprises 12 residues. The CDR3 DNA reads as TGCAGCGCCGCACTGAACGCCTACGAGCAGTACTTC. Translating gives CSAALNAYEQYF.

The chain has TRBV15 and TRBJ1-2; TRBD1 might be the D (5 bases). Germline V CDR1 and CDR2: LNHNV, YYDKDF (reference sequence). Trimming took 1 base from V and 6 from J, leaving 15 bases between them. CDR3 length: 15 amino acids. The CDR3: CATSRARQGADGYTF. DNA for the CDR3: TGTGCCACCAGCAGAGCTCGACAAGGGGCTGATGGCTACACCTTC.

This clone was counted a few times. J is TRBJ2-1 and V is TRBV7-6; D remains ambiguous. This CDR3 comprises 16 residues. Germline values: CDR1 SGHVS, CDR2 FNYEAQ. V was clipped by 4 bases and J by 1 base, with 14 bases between them. In DNA, the CDR3 is TGTGCCAGCAGCTCCCTACTCCGCCTATCCTACAATGAGCAGTTCTTC. It codes for CASSSLLRLSYNEQFF.

This chain joins TRBV7-2 and TRBJ2-7; 8 nucleotides match TRBD2. J lost 3 bases, V lost 2 bases, and 6 bases had no gene match. Germline V gene lookup returns CDR1 SGHTA and CDR2 FQGNSA. The CDR3 spans 15 residues. Here the CDR3 reads CASSLLAGSFYEQYF. The CDR3 DNA follows: TGTGCCAGCAGCTTACTAGCGGGTTCTTTCTACGAGCAGTACTTC.

The chain has TRBV19 and TRBJ2-1; unclear D gene. V lost 5 bases and J 0 bases, leaving 5 bases between the germline ends. This CDR3 has 13 amino acids. The germline CDR1 and CDR2 sequences are LNHDA and SQIVND (reference sequence). The CDR3 sequence: CASSPSSYNEQFF. CDR3 bases: TGTGCCAGTAGTCCCAGCTCCTACAATGAGCAGTTCTTC.

This clone was found once. The chain has TRBV29-1 and TRBJ2-3, with 10 bases that match TRBD2. This CDR3 contains 14 residues. Losses at the gene ends were 2 bases for V and 4 bases for J; bases not matched to a gene: 3. Germline loops: CDR1 SQVTM, CDR2 ANQGSEA. CDR3 nucleotide sequence: TGCAGCGTTGAACTAGCGGGAGTCCCAGATACGCAGTATTTT. Amino acids: CSVELAGVPDTQYF.

V gene TRBV7-8 combines with J gene TRBJ2-3, with 10 bases matching TRBD2. The CDR3 has 18 amino acids. Trimming took 0 bases from V and 5 from J; bases not matched to a gene: 11. Germline CDR1 and CDR2: SGHVS and FQNEAQ. The chain's CDR3 is CASSLAESQSGRVDTQYF. CDR3 DNA sequence: TGTGCCAGCAGCTTAGCGGAATCCCAAAGCGGGAGGGTAGATACGCAGTATTTT.

This clone has only a few counts. The chain employs TRBV19 and TRBJ1-5, with 9 bases lining up with TRBD1. Germline V gene sequence: CDR1 LNHDA, CDR2 SQIVND (reference sequence). This CDR3 spans 18 amino acids. J lost 0 bases, V lost 1 base, and 7 bases had no gene match. CDR3 in amino acids: CASSIAAGTGYSNQPQHF. Here the CDR3 DNA reads TGTGCCAGTAGTATAGCGGCCGGGACAGGGTATAGCAATCAGCCCCAGCATTTT. Complete variable domain (other parts from reference TRBV19 and TRBJ1-5): DGGITQSPKYLFRKEGQNVTLSCEQNLNHDAMYWYRQDPGQGLRLIYYSQIVNDFQKGDIAEGYSVSREKKESFPLTVTSAQKNPTAFYLCASSIAAGTGYSNQPQHFGDGTRLSIL.

The rearrangement joins TRBV6-5 to TRBJ2-1; D is uncertain. V lost 0 bases and J lost 3, with 9 bases in between. The CDR3 spans 15 residues. The germline CDR1 and CDR2 sequences are MNHEY and SVGAGI. In nucleotides, the CDR3 is TGTGCCAGCAGTTACTCGATTGGCAACTACAATGAGCAGTTCTTC. Its translation is CASSYSIGNYNEQFF.

This clone was detected only once. CDR3 region: CASSSDFYEQYF. The CDR3 DNA reads as TGTGCCAGCAGTTCGGACTTCTACGAGCAGTACTTC. The rearrangement links TRBV6-5 to TRBJ2-7; D might be TRBD2 (5 bases). This CDR3 comprises 12 residues. CDR1 MNHEY and CDR2 SVGAGI come from the germline V gene. The ends were cut back, 4 bases at V and 3 bases at J, with 7 bases in the middle.

Details on this clone: The conserved final phenylalanine or tryptophan is absent from the CDR3, which likely points to a read error. It is unclear where the CDR3 begins or ends on the DNA, so no DNA is shown, and the CDR3 is as TCRdb lists it. V usage is TRBV15 and J usage is TRBJ2-4; whether TRBD2, the table's D call, matches the DNA was not checked. CDR1 LNHNV and CDR2 YYDKDF come from the germline V gene (reference sequence). From its first to its last residue, the CDR3 has 13 amino acids. The chain's CDR3 is CATSRVGREGRVV.

This rearrangement joins TRBV10-3 to TRBJ2-6; TRBD2 aligns across 8 bases. The length of the CDR3 is 19 residues. V was clipped by 10 bases and J by 4 bases; unmatched bases: 21. Germline V gene lookup returns CDR1 ENHRY and CDR2 SYGVKD. As DNA, the CDR3 is TGTGCCACCACGAATGGGGCTAGCGGGTCCCAGACGGGGGCCAACGTCCTGACTTTC. This codes for CATTNGASGSQTGANVLTF.

The chain carries TRBV10-3 and TRBJ2-3, with D unclear. This CDR3 contains 16 residues. CDR1 is ENHRY and CDR2 is SYGVKD in the germline V gene. The V and J ends lost 2 bases and 2 bases respectively, with 14 bases between them. The CDR3 region has the DNA TGTGCCATCAGTGAGCCTGGCGGAGCACCCACAGATACGCAGTATTTT. Translated: CAISEPGGAPTDTQYF.

The V call is TRBV6-4, the J call TRBJ2-2; 9 bases fit TRBD1. Germline V CDR1 and CDR2: MRHNA, SNTAGT. The CDR3 runs to 14 residues. J was trimmed by 5 bases and V by 7 bases; bases with no gene match: 5. CDR3 residues: CASTPDRGTGELFF. The CDR3, as DNA: TGTGCCAGCACCCCGGACAGGGGTACCGGGGAGCTGTTTTTT.

The V and J genes are TRBV10-1 and TRBJ2-7; 7 bases map to TRBD1. The CDR3 length is 16 residues. CDR1 WNHNN and CDR2 SYGVQD come from the germline V gene (reference sequence). The trim removed 6 bases at V and 3 bases at J, leaving 14 bases unmatched. CDR3 bases: TGCGCCAGCAGCGGGCCGTTGAGGGGGCCCAGCTACGAGCAGTACTTC. Translation gives CASSGPLRGPSYEQYF.

The chain uses TRBV7-9 and TRBJ2-7, with 10 bases lining up with TRBD1. V was pared by 5 bases and J by 3 bases, with 7 bases of the junction left unmatched. The CDR3 is 15 amino acids. Per germline, CDR1 SEHNR and CDR2 FQNEAQ (reference sequence). The CDR3 DNA reads TGTGCCAGCAGCCCGCCGGGGACAGGGGTCTACGAGCAGTACTTC. Translation: CASSPPGTGVYEQYF.

The gene calls are TRBV2 and TRBJ2-7; 8 nucleotides agree with TRBD2. V dropped 1 base and J dropped 0; count of bases not matched to a gene: 2. The germline gives CDR1 SNHLY, CDR2 FYNNEI. This CDR3 spans 15 amino acids. The CDR3 DNA is TGTGCCAGCAGTGAAGGGACTAGCTTCTCCTACGAGCAGTACTTC. Protein product: CASSEGTSFSYEQYF. The full variable domain, rest sourced from reference TRBV2 and TRBJ2-7, is EPEVTQTPSHQVTQMGQEVILRCVPISNHLYFYWYRQILGQKVEFLVSFYNNEISEKSEIFDDQFSVERPDGSNFTLKIRSTKLEDSAMYFCASSEGTSFSYEQYFGPGTRLTVT.

This clone was recorded a few times. The chain recombines TRBV6-1 with TRBJ2-7; TRBD2 matches 10 bases. The CDR3 runs 17 residues. J was trimmed by 4 bases and V by 2 bases; bases with no gene match: 11. Germline V gene sequence: CDR1 MNHNS, CDR2 SASEGT. The CDR3 nucleotides read TGTGCCAGCAGTGAAAGGTCTAGCGGGAGACGAGCTTACGAGCAGTACTTC. It is translated as CASSERSSGRRAYEQYF.

The rearrangement joins TRBV11-2 to TRBJ2-2; TRBD2 matches 9 bases. This CDR3 region has 18 residues. J lost 6 bases, V lost 0 bases, and 11 bases had no gene match. CDR1 SGHAT and CDR2 FQNNGV come from the germline V gene. The CDR3 sequence: CASSLDLTRGRAPGELFF. The CDR3, as DNA: TGTGCCAGCAGCTTAGACTTAACCCGCGGGAGGGCCCCCGGGGAGCTGTTTTTT.

This clone was seen once. The V call is TRBV7-6, the J call TRBJ2-1; a weak D match, TRBD2 (5 bases). Germline CDR1 reads SGHVS; CDR2 reads FNYEAQ. The CDR3 runs to 18 residues. V was pared by 2 bases and J by 5 bases, with 22 bases between. The CDR3 DNA reads as TGTGCCAGCAGCTTAACCCCTGAACTAGGGCCTTGGAACAATGAGCAGTTCTTC. It encodes CASSLTPELGPWNNEQFF.

The chain carries TRBV30 and TRBJ2-5, with TRBD1 matching over 8 bases. Germline lookup yields CDR1 GTSNPN and CDR2 SVGIG (reference sequence). This CDR3 region has 14 residues. V dropped 8 bases and J dropped 5; count of bases not matched to a gene: 13. The CDR3 DNA follows: TGTGCCACCGGCGCGTTCAGGGGGCGGGAGACCCAGTACTTC. Translated: CATGAFRGRETQYF.

V is TRBV12-5 and J is TRBJ2-1; TRBD1 might be the D (7 bases). CDR1 and CDR2 from the germline V gene are LGHNT and FRNRAP. Trimming took off 2 bases at V and 8 bases at J, with 22 bases between the two ends. The CDR3 extends over 17 amino acids. CDR3: CASGLPGWRQGGDEQFF. CDR3 bases: TGTGCTAGTGGTTTGCCCGGCTGGAGGCAGGGGGGCGATGAGCAGTTCTTC.

This clone has a single count. This chain links TRBV4-3 with TRBJ2-7, with TRBD2 matching over 7 bases. Germline assignment: CDR1 LGHNA and CDR2 YSLEER. Trimming at V came to 3 bases and at J to 1 base, leaving 12 bases not matched to a gene. The CDR3 is made up of 17 amino acids. CDR3: CASSHSLSGTTSYEQYF. CDR3 coding DNA: TGCGCCAGCAGCCACAGTTTATCCGGGACTACATCCTACGAGCAGTACTTC.

This chain connects TRBV7-2 to TRBJ1-1, with D maybe TRBD1 (5 bases). There are 13 residues in the CDR3. CDR1 and CDR2 (germline): SGHTA, FQGNSA. V dropped 4 bases and J dropped 1 base, with 7 bases sitting between them. The CDR3 DNA reads as TGTGCCAGCAGCTCTCAGGGGAACACTGAAGCTTTCTTT. This sequence encodes CASSSQGNTEAFF.

The chain uses TRBV4-2 and TRBJ2-1; D is perhaps TRBD1 (5 bases). V lost 1 base to trimming and J lost 9 bases, with 19 bases between them. The germline CDR1 and CDR2 sequences are LGHNA and YNFKEQ. The length of the CDR3 is 16 residues. The chain's CDR3 is CASSQGGVRGEVEQFF. In DNA form, the CDR3 reads TGTGCCAGCAGCCAAGGAGGCGTAAGGGGCGAGGTTGAGCAGTTCTTC.

This chain uses TRBV27 with TRBJ1-1, with 9 positions matching TRBD1. Germline CDR1 and CDR2: MNHEY and SMNVEV (reference sequence). The junction had 12 bases not matched to a gene; V was cut back by 6 bases and J by 4 bases. This CDR3 region has 16 residues. The CDR3 region is CASREGQGPLSTEAFF. CDR3 in DNA: TGTGCCAGCAGGGAGGGACAGGGCCCCCTAAGCACTGAAGCTTTCTTT.